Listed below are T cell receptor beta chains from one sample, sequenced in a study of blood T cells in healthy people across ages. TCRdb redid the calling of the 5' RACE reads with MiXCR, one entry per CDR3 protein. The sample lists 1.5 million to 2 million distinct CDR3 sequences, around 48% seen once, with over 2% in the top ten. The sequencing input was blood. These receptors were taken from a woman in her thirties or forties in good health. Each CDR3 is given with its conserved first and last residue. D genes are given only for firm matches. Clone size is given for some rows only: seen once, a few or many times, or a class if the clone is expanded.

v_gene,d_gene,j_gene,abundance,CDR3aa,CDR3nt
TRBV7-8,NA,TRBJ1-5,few,CASSSPTVAVNQPQHF,TGTGCCAGCAGCTCTCCCACAGTGGCAGTCAATCAGCCCCAGCATTTT
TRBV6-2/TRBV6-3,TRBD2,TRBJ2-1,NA,CASSYIGGGTYNKQFF,TGTGCCAGCAGTTACATCGGCGGGGGGACCTACAATAAGCAGTTCTTC
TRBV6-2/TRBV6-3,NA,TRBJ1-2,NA,CASNTGRIPSSGYTF,TGTGCCAGCAATACCGGGAGGATTCCTTCCTCTGGCTACACCTTC
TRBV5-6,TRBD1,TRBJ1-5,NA,CASSLSGGGNQPQHF,TGTGCCAGCAGCTTGTCAGGGGGCGGCAATCAGCCCCAGCATTTT
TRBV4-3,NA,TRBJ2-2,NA,CASSQENSNTGELFF,TGCGCCAGCAGCCAAGAAAACAGTAACACCGGGGAGCTGTTTTTT
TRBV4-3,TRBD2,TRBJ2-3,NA,CASSQAGGGIDTQYF,TGCGCCAGCAGCCAAGCGGGAGGAGGGATTGATACGCAGTATTTT
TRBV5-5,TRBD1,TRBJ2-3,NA,CASSPLRTGRTDTQYF,TGTGCCAGCAGCCCTCTTCGGACAGGGAGGACAGATACGCAGTATTTT
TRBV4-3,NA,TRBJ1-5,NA,CASSQDADLGYQPQHF,TGCGCCAGCAGCCAAGATGCGGATCTGGGGTATCAGCCCCAGCATTTT
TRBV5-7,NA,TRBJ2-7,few,CASSLVGGGTYEQYF,TGTGCCAGCAGCTTGGTGGGGGGCGGCACCTACGAGCAGTACTTC
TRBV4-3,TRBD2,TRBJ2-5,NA,CASSQEIPSGAGGETQYF,TGCGCCAGCAGCCAAGAAATCCCTAGCGGGGCTGGAGGGGAGACCCAGTACTTC
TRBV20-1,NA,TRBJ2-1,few,CSASARLLNNEQFF,TGCAGTGCTAGTGCACGGCTGCTCAACAATGAGCAGTTCTTC
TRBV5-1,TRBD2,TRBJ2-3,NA,CASSFSGGPLTDTQYF,TGCGCCAGCAGCTTTAGCGGGGGGCCACTCACAGATACGCAGTATTTT
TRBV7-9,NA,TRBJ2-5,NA,CASRYQGTSMKTQYF,TGTGCCAGCAGATACCAGGGAACTAGTATGAAGACCCAGTACTTC
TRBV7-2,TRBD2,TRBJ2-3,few,CASSLSRTSLDTQYF,TGTGCCAGCAGCTTATCTAGGACTAGCCTAGATACGCAGTATTTT
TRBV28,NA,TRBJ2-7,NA,CASSSPRDTNYEQYF,TGTGCCAGCAGTTCCCCTCGGGACACCAACTACGAGCAGTACTTC
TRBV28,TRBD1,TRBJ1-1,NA,CASSRDRGTEALF,TGTGCCAGCAGCCGGGACAGGGGGACTGAAGCTTTGTTT
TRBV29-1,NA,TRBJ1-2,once,CSVEVSGDGYTF,TGCAGCGTTGAAGTATCTGGGGATGGCTACACCTTC
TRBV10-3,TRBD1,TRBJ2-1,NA,CAISRDRGGEQFF,TGTGCCATCAGCCGAGACAGGGGGGGCGAGCAGTTCTTC
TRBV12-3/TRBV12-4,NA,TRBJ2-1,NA,CASNLHGAETVNEQFF,TGTGCCAGCAATCTTCACGGGGCCGAGACAGTCAATGAGCAGTTCTTC
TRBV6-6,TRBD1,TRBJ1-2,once,CASSPTTGKVASGYTF,TGTGCCAGCAGTCCTACGACAGGGAAAGTGGCCAGTGGCTACACCTTC
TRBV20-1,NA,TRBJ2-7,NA,CSARDPTRQSLPSEQYF,TGCAGTGCTAGGGACCCGACCAGACAGAGTCTCCCCTCAGAGCAGTACTTC
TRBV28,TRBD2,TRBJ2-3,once,CASSSPWVAGSTDTQYF,TGTGCCAGCAGTTCCCCTTGGGTAGCGGGGTCCACAGATACGCAGTATTTT
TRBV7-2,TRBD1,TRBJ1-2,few,CASSLGDSLSYGYTF,TGTGCCAGCAGCTTAGGGGACAGCCTATCCTATGGCTACACCTTC
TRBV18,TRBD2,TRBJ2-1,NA,CASSPRLLADNNEQFF,TGTGCCAGCTCACCACGGCTACTAGCGGACAACAATGAGCAGTTCTTC
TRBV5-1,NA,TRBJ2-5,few,CASSRWSSAETQYF,TGCGCCAGCAGCCGATGGTCCTCGGCGGAGACCCAGTACTTC
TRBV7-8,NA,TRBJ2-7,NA,CASSPGSAGGAYEQYF,TGTGCCAGCAGCCCCGGTAGCGCAGGGGGGGCCTACGAGCAGTACTTC
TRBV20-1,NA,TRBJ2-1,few,CSARRRDEQFF,TGCAGTGCTAGACGCCGAGACGAGCAGTTCTTC
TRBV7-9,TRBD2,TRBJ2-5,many,CASSILAGQETQYF,TGTGCCAGCAGTATACTAGCGGGGCAAGAGACCCAGTACTTC
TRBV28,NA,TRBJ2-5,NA,CASSLGRVISPEEETQYF,TGTGCCAGCAGTTTAGGAAGGGTAATCTCCCCGGAGGAGGAGACCCAGTACTTC
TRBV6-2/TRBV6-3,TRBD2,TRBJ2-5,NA,CASSPGLAGWTQYF,TGTGCCAGCAGCCCGGGACTAGCGGGGTGGACCCAGTACTTC
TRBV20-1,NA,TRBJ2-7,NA,CSAKRQTGLVEQYF,TGCAGTGCTAAACGACAGACAGGATTAGTCGAGCAGTACTTC